These 28 T cell receptor beta chains were all obtained from the same sample, sequenced in a study of lymphopenia after photon versus proton radiotherapy. TCRdb keeps only in-frame clones here, not all; method: immunoSEQ multiplex PCR. Of tens of thousands of clones listed, about four fifths were seen once; the top ten hold 2.5% to 3.5%. Sequences were derived from peripheral blood, sampled from a patient treated with photon-based radiotherapy. All receptors derive from a woman aged 50 to 60 with pancreatic cancer.

V is TRBV5-4 and J is TRBJ1-2, with a weak D call TRBD1 (5 bases). Trimming took off 3 bases at V and 7 bases at J, with 22 bases between the two ends. This CDR3 is built from 16 residues. Looked up from germline, CDR1 is SGHNT and CDR2 is YYREEE (reference sequence). The CDR3: CASSSFEGPEGAGYTF. In DNA form, the CDR3 reads TGTGCCAGCAGCTCATTCGAGGGGCCGGAGGGAGCTGGCTACACCTTC.

V and J are TRBV29-1 and TRBJ1-2; 7 bases fit TRBD1. J gave up 2 bases and V 6 bases, and 3 bases lay outside the gene matches. The germline V gene has CDR1 SQVTM and CDR2 ANQGSEA. This CDR3 comprises 12 residues. CDR3: CSVVTGNYGYTF. The DNA of the CDR3 is TGCAGCGTGGTGACAGGGAACTATGGCTACACCTTC.

The rearrangement joins TRBV19 to TRBJ2-1; 12 positions match TRBD2. Losses at the gene ends were 4 bases for V and 8 bases for J; bases not matched to a gene: 15. The CDR3 has 18 residues. Germline V gives CDR1 LNHDA, CDR2 SQIVND (reference sequence). In DNA, the CDR3 is TGTGCCAGTAGTAGGGCTAGCGGGAGGGTACGGGCAAGATATGAGCAGTTCTTC. Protein product: CASSRASGRVRARYEQFF.

This chain uses TRBV5-1 with TRBJ2-2; 7 bases line up with TRBD2. Trimming cost V 3 bases and J 0 bases; bases outside gene matches: 5. The CDR3 has 16 amino acids. Germline V CDR1 and CDR2: SGHRS, YFSETQ. The CDR3 here is CASSSRTRANTGELFF. CDR3 coding DNA: TGCGCCAGCAGCTCCCGGACTAGAGCGAACACCGGGGAGCTGTTTTTT.

The J gene is TRBJ2-1, the V gene TRBV7-3; tentative D call: TRBD2 (6 bases). The CDR3 runs 15 residues. The ends were cut back, 5 bases at V and 1 base at J, with 12 bases in the middle. From germline, CDR1 is SGHTA and CDR2 FQGTGA. The CDR3 reads CASSLGRGSYNEQFF. CDR3 in DNA: TGTGCCAGCAGCCTAGGCCGGGGGTCCTACAATGAGCAGTTCTTC. Based on the CDR3 plus reference TRBV7-3 and TRBJ2-1, the full variable domain is GAGVSQTPSNKVTEKGKYVELRCDPISGHTALYWYRQSLGQGPEFLIYFQGTGAADDSGLPNDRFFAVRPEGSVSTLKIQRTERGDSAVYLCASSLGRGSYNEQFFGPGTRLTVL.

This clone came up a few times. CDR3 DNA sequence: TGTGCCAGCAGTTACTCTGGGACATACGAGCAGTACTTC. Its protein product is CASSYSGTYEQYF. This chain connects TRBV6-5 to TRBJ2-7; a possible D gene is TRBD1 (6 bases). Trimming stripped 0 bases from V and 4 bases from J, with 7 bases between. This CDR3 spans 13 amino acids. The germline CDR1 and CDR2 sequences are MNHEY and SVGAGI.

This chain links TRBV6-5 with TRBJ1-2; D gene ambiguous. The CDR3 consists of 13 residues. Germline loops: CDR1 MNHEY, CDR2 SVGAGI. Trimming took off 0 bases at V and 4 bases at J, with 6 bases between the two ends. The CDR3 region is CASSYSNGYGYTF. CDR3 coding DNA: TGTGCCAGCAGTTACTCGAACGGCTATGGCTACACCTTC.

This chain links TRBV11-3 with TRBJ2-7; 7 bases align to TRBD2. This CDR3 contains 15 residues. Trimming cost V 2 bases and J 2 bases; bases outside gene matches: 6. Germline CDR1 is SGHNT and CDR2 is YENEEA. The CDR3 bases are TGTGCCAGCAGCTTAAAGCGGGGCCAACCCTACGAGCAGTACTTC. Amino acids: CASSLKRGQPYEQYF.

The V and J genes are TRBV28 and TRBJ2-7, with 8 bases lining up with TRBD1. Trimming removed 5 bases from V and 6 bases from J; junction bases left unmatched: 6. The length of the CDR3 is 13 residues. Looked up from germline, CDR1 is MDHEN and CDR2 is SYDVKM. Here the CDR3 DNA reads TGTGCCAGCAGTGCGGCAGGGGGCGGCGAGCAGTACTTC. This translates into CASSAAGGGEQYF.

The rearrangement joins TRBV7-9 to TRBJ2-7, with D perhaps matching TRBD1 (6 bases). V lost 6 bases and J 2 bases, leaving 17 bases between the germline ends. The CDR3 contains 15 residues. The germline gives CDR1 SEHNR, CDR2 FQNEAQ (reference sequence). CDR3 nucleotides: TGTGCCAGCAGTCCTTTAGGGGACACTACCTACGAGCAGTACTTC. This translates into CASSPLGDTTYEQYF.

The genes are TRBV6-1 and TRBJ1-4, with TRBD1 identical over 7 bases. The CDR3 is 14 amino acids. CDR1 and CDR2 from the germline V gene are MNHNS and SASEGT. Trimming took 3 bases from V and 7 from J; bases not matched to a gene: 5. The CDR3 nucleotides are TGTGCCAGCAGTGAGAACAGGGGCGGTGAAAAACTGTTTTTT. Translating gives CASSENRGGEKLFF.

This chain connects TRBV7-7 to TRBJ1-5; D is undetermined. V dropped 5 bases and J dropped 3 bases, with 14 bases sitting between them. Germline lookup yields CDR1 SSHAT and CDR2 FNYEAQ (reference sequence). This CDR3 is 15 amino acids long. This chain's CDR3 is CASSLGNLNNQPQHF. DNA for the CDR3: TGTGCCAGCAGCCTAGGGAACCTGAACAATCAGCCCCAGCATTTT.

The chain has TRBV28 and TRBJ1-2, with D unclear. The CDR3 spans 12 residues. The V end was cut by 5 bases, the J end by 8 bases, with 12 bases between. Germline loops: CDR1 MDHEN, CDR2 SYDVKM. CDR3 in DNA: TGTGCCAGCAGTCCCTTGAGTTCCGGCTACACCTTC. Translated, it gives CASSPLSSGYTF.

The CDR3, as DNA: TGTGCCAGCAGACCCCCGGAGCGGGGGGCCTACAATGAGCAGTTCTTC. Its protein is CASRPPERGAYNEQFF. The V call is TRBV28, the J call TRBJ2-1; 9 nucleotides line up with TRBD2. The germline V gene encodes CDR1 MDHEN and CDR2 SYDVKM. Trimming removed 6 bases from V and 2 bases from J; junction bases left unmatched: 8. The CDR3 loop spans 16 amino acids.

CDR3 protein: CASSISGNSYNEQFF. As DNA, the CDR3 is TGTGCCAGTAGTATAAGCGGGAATTCCTACAATGAGCAGTTCTTC. The chain uses TRBV19 and TRBJ2-1, with 7 bases that match TRBD2. Trimming took 2 bases from V and 1 from J; bases not matched to a gene: 2. This CDR3 is 15 amino acids long. From germline, CDR1 is LNHDA and CDR2 SQIVND (reference sequence).

This clone appeared a single time. V gene TRBV28 combines with J gene TRBJ2-7, with D perhaps TRBD1 (5 bases). Per germline, CDR1 MDHEN and CDR2 SYDVKM. The CDR3 spans 14 residues. V lost 6 bases and J 2 bases, leaving 14 bases between the germline ends. The CDR3 protein is CASRGLGATYEQYF. DNA for the CDR3: TGTGCCAGCAGGGGGCTTGGGGCGACCTACGAGCAGTACTTC.

V is TRBV5-6 and J is TRBJ1-1, with unresolved D. Germline CDR1 and CDR2: SGHDT and YYEEEE. This CDR3 contains 14 residues. Trimming shortened V by 0 bases and J by 4 bases, and 10 bases separated the two germline ends. The CDR3 region has the DNA TGTGCCAGCAGCTTGGAGGCCGGAGCCACTGAAGCTTTCTTT. It translates to CASSLEAGATEAFF.

The genes are TRBV4-2 and TRBJ2-3; 11 bases fit TRBD2. From germline, CDR1 is LGHNA and CDR2 YNFKEQ. The CDR3 loop spans 17 amino acids. V shed 0 bases, J shed 6 bases, and the junction held 8 bases outside the gene matches. Here the CDR3 DNA reads TGTGCCAGCAGCCAAGAGGGGACTAGCGGAAGGCCGGATACGCAGTATTTT. It yields the protein CASSQEGTSGRPDTQYF.

V usage is TRBV28 and J usage is TRBJ2-2; D gene ambiguous. Germline-derived CDR1 and CDR2 are MDHEN and SYDVKM. This CDR3 contains 14 residues. Trimming left V 3 bases short and J 0 bases short, with 5 bases between. The DNA for the CDR3 is TGTGCCAGCAGTTTCAACCCGAACACCGGGGAGCTGTTTTTT. As protein: CASSFNPNTGELFF.

The V call is TRBV18, the J call TRBJ2-1, with 14 bases fitting TRBD2. Trimming cost V 6 bases and J 1 base; bases outside gene matches: 5. Germline V gives CDR1 KGHSH, CDR2 LQKENI. The CDR3 consists of 17 residues. Written as DNA, the CDR3 is TGTGCCAGCTCCGGGACTAGCGGGAGCAAATCCTACAATGAGCAGTTCTTC. Translation gives CASSGTSGSKSYNEQFF. Full variable domain (remainder filled in from reference TRBV18 and TRBJ2-1): NAGVMQNPRHLVRRRGQEARLRCSPMKGHSHVYWYRQLPEEGLKFMVYLQKENIIDESGMPKERFSAEFPKEGPSILRIQQVVRGDSAAYFCASSGTSGSKSYNEQFFGPGTRLTVL.

The rearrangement links TRBV7-2 to TRBJ1-5; no definite D call. V lost 3 bases and J lost 0, with 9 bases in between. CDR1 is SGHTA, CDR2 FQGNSA, per germline. CDR3 size: 15 residues. Written as DNA, the CDR3 is TGTGCCAGCAGCTTCGCGGGGAATAGCAATCAGCCCCAGCATTTT. The encoded protein is CASSFAGNSNQPQHF.

Within the sample, this clone is medium-sized. This rearrangement joins TRBV18 to TRBJ2-2, with D perhaps TRBD2 (6 bases). Trimming left V 6 bases short and J 4 bases short, with 12 bases between. The CDR3 extends over 14 amino acids. The germline V gene has CDR1 KGHSH and CDR2 LQKENI. In DNA, the CDR3 is TGTGCCAGCTCTCGGGACTCGGGCACCGGGGAGCTGTTTTTT. Amino acids: CASSRDSGTGELFF.

The chain combines TRBV19 with TRBJ1-1; a weak D match, TRBD1 (5 bases). V was shortened by 3 bases and J by 9 bases, with 14 bases between the two germline ends. The CDR3 length is 13 residues. The germline V gene has CDR1 LNHDA and CDR2 SQIVND (reference sequence). This CDR3 is CASSIPGQEKAFF. DNA of the CDR3: TGTGCCAGTAGTATTCCGGGGCAGGAGAAAGCTTTCTTT.

The V gene is TRBV27, the J gene TRBJ2-2; D gene uncertain. V shed 4 bases and J shed 0 bases, with 9 bases lying between them. The CDR3 is 15 residues long. Per the germline V gene, CDR1 is MNHEY and CDR2 is SMNVEV (reference sequence). This chain's CDR3 is CASSWQDPNTGELFF. CDR3 bases: TGTGCCAGCAGTTGGCAGGATCCGAACACCGGGGAGCTGTTTTTT.

This clone occurred once. The chain couples TRBV19 to TRBJ2-6; D uncertain. The V end lost 5 bases, the J end lost 0 bases, and 5 bases lay between the germline ends. The CDR3 extends over 14 amino acids. Germline V gene lookup returns CDR1 LNHDA and CDR2 SQIVND (reference sequence). CDR3 sequence: CASSGSSGANVLTF. CDR3 in DNA: TGTGCCAGTAGTGGCAGCTCTGGGGCCAACGTCCTGACTTTC.

This chain joins TRBV7-2 and TRBJ1-6, with TRBD1 matching over 7 bases. The junction had 6 bases not matched to a gene; V was cut back by 5 bases and J by 5 bases. CDR3 length: 15 residues. Germline V CDR1 and CDR2: SGHTA, FQGNSA. CDR3 sequence: CASSDGTVNNSPLHF. CDR3 nucleotides: TGTGCCAGCAGCGACGGGACAGTGAATAATTCACCCCTCCACTTT.

V gene TRBV19 combines with J gene TRBJ2-3, with no clear D. The CDR3 totals 14 residues. V was shortened by 2 bases and J by 2 bases, with 8 bases between the two germline ends. CDR1 and CDR2 from the germline V gene are LNHDA and SQIVND (reference sequence). The CDR3 loop is CASSISPATDTQYF. CDR3 sequence (DNA): TGTGCCAGTAGTATAAGTCCAGCCACAGATACGCAGTATTTT.

This clone was counted once. This rearrangement joins TRBV28 to TRBJ2-5; D assignment may be TRBD1 or TRBD2 (6 bases each). Per germline, CDR1 MDHEN and CDR2 SYDVKM. Between the trimmed V and J ends, which lost 2 bases and 5 bases, there was a span of 15 bases. CDR3 length equals 15 residues. This chain's CDR3 is CASSLETGAGETQYF. In nucleotides, the CDR3 is TGTGCCAGCAGTTTAGAAACGGGGGCCGGGGAGACCCAGTACTTC.